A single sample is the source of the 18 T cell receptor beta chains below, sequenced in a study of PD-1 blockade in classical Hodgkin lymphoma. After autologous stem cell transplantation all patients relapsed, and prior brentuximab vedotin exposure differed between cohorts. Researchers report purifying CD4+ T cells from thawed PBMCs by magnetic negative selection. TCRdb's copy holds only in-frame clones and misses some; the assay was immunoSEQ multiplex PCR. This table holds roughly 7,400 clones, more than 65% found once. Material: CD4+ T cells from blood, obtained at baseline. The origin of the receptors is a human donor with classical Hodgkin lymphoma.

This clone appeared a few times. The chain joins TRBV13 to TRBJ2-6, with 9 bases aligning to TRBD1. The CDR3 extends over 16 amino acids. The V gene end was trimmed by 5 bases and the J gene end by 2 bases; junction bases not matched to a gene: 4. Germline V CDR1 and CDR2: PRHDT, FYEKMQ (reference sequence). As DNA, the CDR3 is TGTGCCAGCAGCCAAGGGACAGGGCCTGGGGCCAACGTCCTGACTTTC. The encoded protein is CASSQGTGPGANVLTF. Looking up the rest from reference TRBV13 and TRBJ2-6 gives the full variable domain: AAGVIQSPRHLIKEKRETATLKCYPIPRHDTVYWYQQGPGQDPQFLISFYEKMQSDKGSIPDRFSAQQFSDYHSELNMSSLELGDSALYFCASSQGTGPGANVLTFGAGSRLTVL.

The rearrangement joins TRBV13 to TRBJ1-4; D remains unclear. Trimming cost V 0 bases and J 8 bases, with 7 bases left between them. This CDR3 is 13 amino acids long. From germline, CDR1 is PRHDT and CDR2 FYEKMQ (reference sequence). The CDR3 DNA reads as TGTGCCAGCAGCTTAGGCCTGGAGGAAAAACTGTTTTTT. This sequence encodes CASSLGLEEKLFF.

CDR3 DNA: TGTGCCAGCAGCCTGGGTGGGATAAACACTGAAGCTTTCTTT. Its translation: CASSLGGINTEAFF. The V gene is TRBV7-8, the J gene TRBJ1-1; D not resolved. The CDR3 loop spans 14 amino acids. Germline CDR1 reads SGHVS; CDR2 reads FQNEAQ. Trimming took off 5 bases at V and 2 bases at J, with 12 bases between the two ends.

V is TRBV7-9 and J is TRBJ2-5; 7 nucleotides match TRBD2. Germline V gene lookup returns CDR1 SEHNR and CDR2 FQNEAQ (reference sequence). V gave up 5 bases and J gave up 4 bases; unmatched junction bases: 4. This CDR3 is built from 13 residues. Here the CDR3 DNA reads TGTGCCAGCAGCCGGACGGGGGGAGAGACCCAGTACTTC. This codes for CASSRTGGETQYF.

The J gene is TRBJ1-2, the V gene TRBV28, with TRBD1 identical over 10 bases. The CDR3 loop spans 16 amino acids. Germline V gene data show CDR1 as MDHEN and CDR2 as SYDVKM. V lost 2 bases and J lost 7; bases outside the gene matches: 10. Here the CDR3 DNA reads TGTGCCAGCAGTTTACTCGGGACAGGGGATCAAGGTGGCTACACCTTC. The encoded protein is CASSLLGTGDQGGYTF.

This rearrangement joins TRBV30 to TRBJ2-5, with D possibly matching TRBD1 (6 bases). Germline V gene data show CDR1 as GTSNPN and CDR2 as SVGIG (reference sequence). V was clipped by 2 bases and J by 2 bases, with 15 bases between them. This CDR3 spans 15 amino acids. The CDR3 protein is CAWSTDPGQQETQYF. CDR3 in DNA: TGTGCCTGGAGTACTGACCCGGGACAACAAGAGACCCAGTACTTC.

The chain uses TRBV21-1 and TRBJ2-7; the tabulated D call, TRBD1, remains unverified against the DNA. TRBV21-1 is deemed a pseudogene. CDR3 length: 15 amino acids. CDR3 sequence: CASRGDRGRTYEQYV. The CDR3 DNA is TGTGCCAGCAGGGGGGACAGGGGGAGAACCTACGAGCAGTACGTC.

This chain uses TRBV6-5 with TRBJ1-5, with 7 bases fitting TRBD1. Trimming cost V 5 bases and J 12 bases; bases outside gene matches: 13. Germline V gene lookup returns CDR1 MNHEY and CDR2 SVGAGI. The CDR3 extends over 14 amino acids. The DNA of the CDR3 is TGTGCCAGCAGTCCCGGGACCGGGTCAGGGGGCCAGCATTTT. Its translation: CASSPGTGSGGQHF.

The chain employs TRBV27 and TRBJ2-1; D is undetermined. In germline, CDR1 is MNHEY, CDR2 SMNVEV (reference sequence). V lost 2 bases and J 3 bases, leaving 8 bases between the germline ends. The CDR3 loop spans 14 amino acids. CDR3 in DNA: TGTGCCAGCAGTTTAGTGGGGATCTACAATGAGCAGTTCTTC. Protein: CASSLVGIYNEQFF.

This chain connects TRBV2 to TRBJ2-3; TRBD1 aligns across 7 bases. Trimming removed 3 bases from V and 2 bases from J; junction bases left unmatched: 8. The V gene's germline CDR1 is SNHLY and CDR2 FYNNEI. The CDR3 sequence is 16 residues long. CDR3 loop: CASSDRTGLFTDTQYF. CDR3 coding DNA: TGTGCCAGCAGTGATAGGACAGGTTTATTCACAGATACGCAGTATTTT.

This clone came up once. CDR3 sequence reads: CSVDSGGGYTF. Here the CDR3 DNA reads TGCAGCGTTGACTCGGGAGGCGGCTACACCTTC. The gene calls are TRBV29-1 and TRBJ1-2; unclear D gene. V was cut by 3 bases and J by 8 bases, with 10 bases left in between. Germline V gives CDR1 SQVTM, CDR2 ANQGSEA. CDR3 length: 11 amino acids.

As DNA, the CDR3 is TGTGCCAGCAGCTTGGGTATGGGGGGCGCGGTAGTTTCTGGAAACACCATATATTTT. The encoded protein is CASSLGMGGAVVSGNTIYF. The J gene is TRBJ1-3, the V gene TRBV5-6; possibly TRBD1 for D (6 bases). The CDR3 is made up of 19 amino acids. The V and J ends lost 0 bases and 1 base respectively, with 20 bases between them. CDR1 SGHDT and CDR2 YYEEEE come from the germline V gene.

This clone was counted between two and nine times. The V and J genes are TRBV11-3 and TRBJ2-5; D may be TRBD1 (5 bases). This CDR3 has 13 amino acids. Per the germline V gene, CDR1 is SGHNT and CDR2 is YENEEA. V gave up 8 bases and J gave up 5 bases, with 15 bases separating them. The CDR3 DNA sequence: TGTGCCAGCCGACTGGGGCCCGGGGAGACCCAGTACTTC. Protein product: CASRLGPGETQYF.

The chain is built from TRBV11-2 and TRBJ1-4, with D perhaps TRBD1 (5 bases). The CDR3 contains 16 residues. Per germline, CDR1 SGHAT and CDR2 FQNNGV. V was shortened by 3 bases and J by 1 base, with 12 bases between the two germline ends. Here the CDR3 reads CASSLRGDITNEKLFF. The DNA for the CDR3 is TGTGCCAGCAGCTTGAGGGGAGATATAACTAATGAAAAACTGTTTTTT.

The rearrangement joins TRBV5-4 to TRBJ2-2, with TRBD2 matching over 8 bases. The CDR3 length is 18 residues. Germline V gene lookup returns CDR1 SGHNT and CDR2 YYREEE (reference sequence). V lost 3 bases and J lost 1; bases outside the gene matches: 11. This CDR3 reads CASSSRRRGARNTGELFF. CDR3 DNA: TGTGCCAGCAGCTCCCGGCGGCGGGGGGCACGGAACACCGGGGAGCTGTTTTTT.

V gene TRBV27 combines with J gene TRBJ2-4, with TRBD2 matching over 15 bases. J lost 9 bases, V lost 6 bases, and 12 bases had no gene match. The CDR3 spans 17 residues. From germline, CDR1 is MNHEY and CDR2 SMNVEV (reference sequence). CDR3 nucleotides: TGTGCCAGCAGCCCCGGGACTAGCGGGAGGTTCGGCGGCATTCAGTACTTC. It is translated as CASSPGTSGRFGGIQYF.

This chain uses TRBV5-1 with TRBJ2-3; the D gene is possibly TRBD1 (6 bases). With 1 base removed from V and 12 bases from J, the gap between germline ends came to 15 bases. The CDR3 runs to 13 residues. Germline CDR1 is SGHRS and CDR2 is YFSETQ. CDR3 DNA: TGCGCCAGCAGCTTGCCCCCAGGGGCGCATCAGTATTTT. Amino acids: CASSLPPGAHQYF.

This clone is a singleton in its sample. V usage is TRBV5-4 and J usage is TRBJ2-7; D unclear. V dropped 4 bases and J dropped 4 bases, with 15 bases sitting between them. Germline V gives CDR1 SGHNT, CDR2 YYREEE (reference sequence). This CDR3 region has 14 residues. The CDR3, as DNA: TGTGCCAGCAGCCTGCCCTATGGAGAGTACGAGCAGTACTTC. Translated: CASSLPYGEYEQYF.